The 13 T cell receptor beta chains listed next were all sequenced from one sample in a study of blood T cell repertoires in COVID-19. Data came from immunoSEQ multiplex PCR; TCRdb stores just in-frame clones and leaves some out. This repertoire shows about 190,000 clones, roughly 78% found once; its top ten account for 2.5% to 3%. Sequencing input: peripheral blood. The receptors here all came from a woman aged 80 or over with active or convalescent COVID-19.

The chain has TRBV19 and TRBJ1-5; TRBD1 agrees at 12 bases. Germline V gives CDR1 LNHDA, CDR2 SQIVND (reference sequence). V trimming: 5 bases; J trimming: 2 bases; junction bases outside the gene matches: 4. This CDR3 comprises 16 residues. CDR3 nucleotide sequence: TGTGCCAGTAGTCCGGGACAGGGGGCGGGCAATCAGCCCCAGCATTTT. It is translated as CASSPGQGAGNQPQHF.

V usage is TRBV14 and J usage is TRBJ1-3; the D is unclear. V dropped 3 bases and J dropped 3 bases, with 6 bases sitting between them. The CDR3 covers 13 residues. Germline V gene data show CDR1 as SGHDN and CDR2 as FVKESK. CDR3 bases: TGTGCCAGCAGCCACGGAGGTGGAAACACCATATATTTT. Translating gives CASSHGGGNTIYF.

Only a few counts were recorded for this clone. CDR3 bases: TGTGCCAGTCAAACTTCCGGGGTGTTCGATGAGCAGTTCTTC. The encoded protein is CASQTSGVFDEQFF. The gene calls are TRBV5-4 and TRBJ2-1; D possibly corresponds to TRBD2 (5 bases). The length of the CDR3 is 14 residues. Between the trimmed V and J ends, which lost 8 bases and 8 bases, there was a span of 20 bases. The germline V gene has CDR1 SGHNT and CDR2 YYREEE (reference sequence). The complete variable domain, with remaining parts taken from reference TRBV5-4 and TRBJ2-1, reads ETGVTQSPTHLIKTRGQQVTLRCSSQSGHNTVSWYQQALGQGPQFIFQYYREEENGRGNFPPRFSGLQFPNYSSELNVNALELDDSALYLCASQTSGVFDEQFFGPGTRLTVL.

V and J are TRBV6-5 and TRBJ1-2; D remains unclear. The ends were cut back, 5 bases at V and 8 bases at J, with 15 bases in the middle. This CDR3 has 13 amino acids. The V gene's germline CDR1 is MNHEY and CDR2 SVGAGI. CDR3 sequence reads: CASSLQSGGGYTF. CDR3 DNA sequence: TGTGCCAGCAGTCTTCAGTCCGGAGGGGGCTACACCTTC.

V gene TRBV18 combines with J gene TRBJ2-3, with 13 bases lining up with TRBD2. The V and J ends lost 3 bases and 5 bases, in that order; junction bases with no gene match: 8. Looked up from germline, CDR1 is KGHSH and CDR2 is LQKENI. The CDR3 spans 17 residues. The CDR3 loop reads CASSPQQLAGGQDTQYF. CDR3 in DNA: TGTGCCAGCTCACCTCAACAACTAGCGGGGGGGCAAGATACGCAGTATTTT.

The V and J genes are TRBV2 and TRBJ2-7; 9 bases are a match to TRBD2. CDR1 and CDR2 from the germline V gene are SNHLY and FYNNEI. The J segment lost 6 bases and the V segment lost 0 bases, leaving 9 bases of the junction unmatched. This CDR3 is built from 16 residues. The CDR3 DNA is TGTGCCAGCAGTGAAGCGGAGGGGCGGGGGGGCCCCGAGCAGTACTTC. Its translation is CASSEAEGRGGPEQYF.

This clone was seen once. This chain connects TRBV7-9 to TRBJ1-1, with D possibly TRBD1 on 6 matching bases. The CDR3 runs to 14 residues. Looked up from germline, CDR1 is SEHNR and CDR2 is FQNEAQ (reference sequence). V was clipped by 5 bases and J by 2 bases, with 12 bases between them. The CDR3 DNA sequence: TGTGCCAGCAGCCAACAACAGGGTAACACTGAAGCTTTCTTT. It translates to CASSQQQGNTEAFF.

This clone was observed a few times. The chain recombines TRBV7-9 with TRBJ1-1, with D maybe TRBD1 (6 bases). V lost 1 base and J 0 bases, leaving 9 bases between the germline ends. Germline V lookup: CDR1 SEHNR, CDR2 FQNEAQ (reference sequence). The CDR3 totals 15 residues. CDR3 region: CASSLVQGMNTEAFF. CDR3 DNA sequence: TGTGCCAGCAGCTTAGTACAGGGCATGAACACTGAAGCTTTCTTT.

This clone was seen a few times. CDR3 in DNA: TGTGCCAGCAGCGAGGGTGGCAATCAGCCCCAGCATTTT. Translation: CASSEGGNQPQHF. This chain joins TRBV7-9 and TRBJ1-5; no firm D call. The germline V gene has CDR1 SEHNR and CDR2 FQNEAQ (reference sequence). Trimming stripped 5 bases from V and 2 bases from J, with 7 bases between. The CDR3 contains 13 residues. Using reference TRBV7-9 and TRBJ1-5 for the parts outside the CDR3, the full variable domain is DTGVSQNPRHKITKRGQNVTFRCDPISEHNRLYWYRQTLGQGPEFLTYFQNEAQLEKSRLLSDRFSAERPKGSFSTLEIQRTEQGDSAMYLCASSEGGNQPQHFGDGTRLSIL.

The gene calls are TRBV29-1 and TRBJ2-3; 7 bases agree with TRBD2. With 7 bases clipped from V and 1 base from J, the junction kept 11 bases outside the gene matches. The CDR3 consists of 15 residues. Germline CDR1 SQVTM, CDR2 ANQGSEA. CDR3 protein: CSATRGTGGTDTQYF. Written as DNA, the CDR3 is TGCAGCGCCACGCGGGGGACTGGCGGCACAGATACGCAGTATTTT.

CDR3 in DNA: TGTGCCAGCAGTGATCAGGGTCAGACCTACGAGCAGTACTTC. It specifies CASSDQGQTYEQYF. The chain recombines TRBV2 with TRBJ2-7, with a weak D call TRBD1 (5 bases). The V end lost 3 bases, the J end lost 2 bases, and 11 bases lay between the germline ends. The CDR3 runs to 14 residues. CDR1 is SNHLY, CDR2 FYNNEI, per germline.

Only a few counts were recorded for this clone. The chain employs TRBV3-1 (or the pseudogene TRBV3-2) and TRBJ2-7, with D unclear. Trimming shortened V by 4 bases and J by 1 base, and 8 bases separated the two germline ends. This CDR3 is 13 amino acids long. Germline CDR1 is LGHDT and CDR2 is YNNKEL (reference sequence). The DNA of the CDR3 is TGTGCCAGCAGCCTCACACCGTCCTACGAGCAGTACTTC. It codes for CASSLTPSYEQYF.

Concerning this clone: One junction end does not reproduce the germline sequence, and a read error may be involved. The chain carries TRBV4-1 and TRBJ2-7, with 9 positions matching TRBD1. The germline V gene has CDR1 MGHRA and CDR2 YSYEKL. The CDR3 contains 14 residues. CDR3 loop: CASSRDRVSHEQYF. Here the CDR3 DNA reads TGCGCCAGCAGCCGGGACAGGGTCTCCCACGAGCAGTACTTC.